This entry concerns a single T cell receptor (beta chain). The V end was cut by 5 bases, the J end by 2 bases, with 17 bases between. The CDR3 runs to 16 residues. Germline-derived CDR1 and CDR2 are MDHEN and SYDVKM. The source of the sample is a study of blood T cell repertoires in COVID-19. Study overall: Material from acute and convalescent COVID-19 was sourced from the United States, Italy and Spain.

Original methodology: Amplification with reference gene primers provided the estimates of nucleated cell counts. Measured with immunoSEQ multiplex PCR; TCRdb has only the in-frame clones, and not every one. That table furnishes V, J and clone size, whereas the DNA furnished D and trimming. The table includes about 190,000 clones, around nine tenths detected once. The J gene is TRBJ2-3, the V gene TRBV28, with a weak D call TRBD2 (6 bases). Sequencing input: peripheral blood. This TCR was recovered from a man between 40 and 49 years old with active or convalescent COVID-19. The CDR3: CASSSSGTVHTDTQYF. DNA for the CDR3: TGTGCCAGCAGTAGCTCCGGGACTGTTCACACAGATACGCAGTATTTT.